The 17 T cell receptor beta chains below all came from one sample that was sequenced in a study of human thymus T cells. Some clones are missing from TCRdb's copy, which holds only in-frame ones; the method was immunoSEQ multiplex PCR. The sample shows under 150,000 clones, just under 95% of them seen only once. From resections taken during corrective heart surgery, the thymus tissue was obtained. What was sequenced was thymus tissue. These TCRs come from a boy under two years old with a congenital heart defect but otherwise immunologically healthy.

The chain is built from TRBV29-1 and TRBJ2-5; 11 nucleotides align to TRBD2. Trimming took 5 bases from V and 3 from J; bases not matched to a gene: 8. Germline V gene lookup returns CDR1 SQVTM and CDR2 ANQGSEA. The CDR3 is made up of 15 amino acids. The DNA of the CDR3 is TGCAGCGTTTGGGGGGGACTAGCGGAAGAAGAGACCCAGTACTTC. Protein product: CSVWGGLAEEETQYF.

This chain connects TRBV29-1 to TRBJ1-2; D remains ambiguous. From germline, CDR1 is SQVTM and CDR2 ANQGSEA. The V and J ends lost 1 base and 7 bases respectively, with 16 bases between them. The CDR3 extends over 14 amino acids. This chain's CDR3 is CSVEGREVRGGYTF. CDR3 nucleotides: TGCAGCGTTGAAGGGAGGGAGGTACGGGGTGGCTACACCTTC.

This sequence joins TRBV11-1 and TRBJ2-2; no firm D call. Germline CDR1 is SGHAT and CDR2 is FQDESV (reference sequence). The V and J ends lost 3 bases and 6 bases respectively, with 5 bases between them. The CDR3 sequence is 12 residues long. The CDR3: CASSLTPGELFF. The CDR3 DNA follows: TGTGCCAGCAGCTTGACCCCCGGGGAGCTGTTTTTT. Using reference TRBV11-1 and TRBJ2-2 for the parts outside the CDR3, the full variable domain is EAEVAQSPRYKITEKSQAVAFWCDPISGHATLYWYRQILGQGPELLVQFQDESVVDDSQLPKDRFSAERLKGVDSTLKIQPAELGDSAMYLCASSLTPGELFFGEGSRLTVL.

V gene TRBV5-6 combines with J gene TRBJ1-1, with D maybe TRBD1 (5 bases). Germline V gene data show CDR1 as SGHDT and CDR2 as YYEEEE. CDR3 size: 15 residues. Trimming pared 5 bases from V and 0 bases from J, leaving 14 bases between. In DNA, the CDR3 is TGTGCCAGCAGGTTTCAAGGGGAGATGAACACTGAAGCTTTCTTT. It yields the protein CASRFQGEMNTEAFF. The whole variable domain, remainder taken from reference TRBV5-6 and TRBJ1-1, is DAGVTQSPTHLIKTRGQQVTLRCSPKSGHDTVSWYQQALGQGPQFIFQYYEEEERQRGNFPDRFSGHQFPNYSSELNVNALLLGDSALYLCASRFQGEMNTEAFFGQGTRLTVV.

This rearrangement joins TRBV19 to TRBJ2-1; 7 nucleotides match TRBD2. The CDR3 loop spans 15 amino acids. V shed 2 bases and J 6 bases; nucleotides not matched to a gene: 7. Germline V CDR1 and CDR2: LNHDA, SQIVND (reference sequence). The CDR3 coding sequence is TGTGCCAGTAGTATATCCTCGGGACTACCCAATGAGCAGTTCTTC. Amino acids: CASSISSGLPNEQFF.

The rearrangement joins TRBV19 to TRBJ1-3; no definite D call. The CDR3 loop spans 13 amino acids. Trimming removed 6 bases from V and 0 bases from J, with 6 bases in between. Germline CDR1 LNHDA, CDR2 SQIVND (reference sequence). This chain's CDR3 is CASRPDSGNTIYF. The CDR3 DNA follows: TGTGCCAGTAGGCCAGACTCTGGAAACACCATATATTTT.

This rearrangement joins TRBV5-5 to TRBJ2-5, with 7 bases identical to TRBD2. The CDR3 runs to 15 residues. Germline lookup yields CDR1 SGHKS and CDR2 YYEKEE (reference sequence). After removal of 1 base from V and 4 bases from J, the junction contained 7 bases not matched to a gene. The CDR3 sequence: CASSLIGAGVETQYF. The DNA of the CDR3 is TGTGCCAGCAGCTTGATAGGCGCGGGGGTAGAGACCCAGTACTTC.

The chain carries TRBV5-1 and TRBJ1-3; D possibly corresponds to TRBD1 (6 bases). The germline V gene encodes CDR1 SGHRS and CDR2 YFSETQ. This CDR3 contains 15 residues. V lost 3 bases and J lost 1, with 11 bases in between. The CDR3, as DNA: TGCGCCAGCAGCTGGGACATCTCTTCTGGAAACACCATATATTTT. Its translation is CASSWDISSGNTIYF.

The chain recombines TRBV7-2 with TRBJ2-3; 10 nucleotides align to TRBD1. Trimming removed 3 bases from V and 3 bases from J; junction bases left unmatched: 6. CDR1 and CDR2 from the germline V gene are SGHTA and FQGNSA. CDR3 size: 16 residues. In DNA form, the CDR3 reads TGTGCCAGCAGCTTTCGACAGGGGGCCCGGACAGATACGCAGTATTTT. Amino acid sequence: CASSFRQGARTDTQYF.

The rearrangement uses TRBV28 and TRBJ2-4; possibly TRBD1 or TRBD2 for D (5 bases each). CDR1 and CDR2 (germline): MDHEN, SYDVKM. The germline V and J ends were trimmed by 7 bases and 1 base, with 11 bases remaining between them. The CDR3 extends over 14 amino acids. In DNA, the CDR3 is TGTGCCAGCACCCCCTGGGGGGCCAAAAACATTCAGTACTTC. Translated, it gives CASTPWGAKNIQYF.

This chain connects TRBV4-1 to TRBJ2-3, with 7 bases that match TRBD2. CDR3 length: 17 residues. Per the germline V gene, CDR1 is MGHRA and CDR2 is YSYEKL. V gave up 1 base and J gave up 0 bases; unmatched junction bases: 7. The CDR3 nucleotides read TGCGCCAGCAGCCAAGTTAGGGCGGGGGTAAGCACAGATACGCAGTATTTT. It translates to CASSQVRAGVSTDTQYF.

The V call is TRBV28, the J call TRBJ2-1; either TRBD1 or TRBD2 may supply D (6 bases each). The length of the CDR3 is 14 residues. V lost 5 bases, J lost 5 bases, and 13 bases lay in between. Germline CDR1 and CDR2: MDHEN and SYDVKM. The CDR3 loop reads CASSRRGRHNEQFF. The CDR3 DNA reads TGTGCCAGCAGTCGGAGGGGGAGACACAATGAGCAGTTCTTC. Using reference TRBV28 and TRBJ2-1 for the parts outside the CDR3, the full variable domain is DVKVTQSSRYLVKRTGEKVFLECVQDMDHENMFWYRQDPGLGLRLIYFSYDVKMKEKGDIPEGYSVSREKKERFSLILESASTNQTSMYLCASSRRGRHNEQFFGPGTRLTVL.

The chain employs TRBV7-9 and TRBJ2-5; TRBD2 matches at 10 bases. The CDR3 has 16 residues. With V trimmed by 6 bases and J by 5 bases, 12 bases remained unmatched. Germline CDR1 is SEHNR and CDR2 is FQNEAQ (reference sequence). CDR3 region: CASSRPGLAKGETQYF. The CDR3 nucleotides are TGTGCCAGCAGTCGGCCGGGACTAGCGAAAGGGGAGACCCAGTACTTC.

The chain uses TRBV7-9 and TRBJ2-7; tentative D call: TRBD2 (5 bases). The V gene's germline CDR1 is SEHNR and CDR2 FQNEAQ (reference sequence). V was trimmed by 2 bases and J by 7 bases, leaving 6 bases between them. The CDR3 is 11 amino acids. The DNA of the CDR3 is TGTGCCAGCAGCTTACGAGGGGAGCAGTACTTC. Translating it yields CASSLRGEQYF.

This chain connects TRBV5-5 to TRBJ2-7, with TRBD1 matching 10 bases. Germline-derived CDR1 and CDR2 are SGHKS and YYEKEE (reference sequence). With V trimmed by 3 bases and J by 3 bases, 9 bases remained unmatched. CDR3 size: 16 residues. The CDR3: CASSSAGTGVSYEQYF. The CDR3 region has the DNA TGTGCCAGCAGCTCCGCAGGGACAGGGGTGAGCTACGAGCAGTACTTC.

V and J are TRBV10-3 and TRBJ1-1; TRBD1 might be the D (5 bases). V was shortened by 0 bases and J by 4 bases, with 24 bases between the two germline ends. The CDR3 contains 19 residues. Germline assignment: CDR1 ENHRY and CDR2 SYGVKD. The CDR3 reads CAISESGRPGSHRGTEAFF. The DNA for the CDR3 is TGTGCCATCAGTGAGTCTGGGAGGCCAGGGTCCCACCGGGGCACTGAAGCTTTCTTT.

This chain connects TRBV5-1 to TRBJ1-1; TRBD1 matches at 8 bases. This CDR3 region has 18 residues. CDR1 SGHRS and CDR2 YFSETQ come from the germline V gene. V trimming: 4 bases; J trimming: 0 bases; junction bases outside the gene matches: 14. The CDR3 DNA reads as TGCGCCAGCAGCAAGCAGACAGGGGAAAGTGAAGTGAACACTGAAGCTTTCTTT. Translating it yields CASSKQTGESEVNTEAFF.